The subject of this entry is one T cell receptor beta chain. Its specificity is not known. The method was immunoSEQ multiplex PCR; TCRdb's version includes in-frame clones alone and lacks a portion of them. Seen here are 90,000 to 150,000 clones, over 85% observed once, and the top ten hold roughly 0.12%. This sample is part of a study of graft-versus-host responses after intestinal transplantation. Study as a whole: Grafts were multivisceral, liver-intestinal, or isolated intestinal. Study results and caveats: Patients who carried graft-donor T cell macrochimerism also had high graft-versus-host to host-versus-graft clonal ratios in their allografts.

The V end lost 6 bases, the J end lost 2 bases, and 14 bases lay between the germline ends. CDR3 size: 15 residues. The V gene's germline CDR1 is MGHDK and CDR2 SYGVNS. The V gene is TRBV25-1, the J gene TRBJ1-5; a possible D gene is TRBD1 (6 bases). The receptor was isolated from a human donor who received an intestinal transplant. This specimen was unstimulated CD4+ T cells sorted from spleen or lymph node cells, taken before intestinal transplant. The CDR3: CASSEGGMGNQPQHF. The CDR3 coding sequence is TGTGCCAGCAGCGAGGGGGGTATGGGCAATCAGCCCCAGCATTTT.